The next 14 T cell receptor beta chains were all read from a single sample in a study of shared clonotypes between healthy human individuals. Using immunoSEQ multiplex PCR, the repertoire was profiled, and TCRdb retains in-frame clones only, with some absent. The table records more than 2 million clones, about 95% of them present only once. CD45RO negativity and positive selection for CCR7 defined naive CD8 cells, a population that excluded terminally differentiated effector memory CD45RA+ cells. The sequenced sample was naive CD8+ T cells sorted from blood. These receptor sequences come from a man aged 18 to 35 in good health.

This chain links TRBV7-6 with TRBJ2-3; D is perhaps TRBD2 (6 bases). CDR3 length: 14 residues. V was shortened by 3 bases and J by 2 bases, with 9 bases between the two germline ends. CDR1 is SGHVS and CDR2 is FNYEAQ in the germline V gene. CDR3 nucleotides: TGTGCCAGCAGCTTGGCGGGGAACACAGATACGCAGTATTTT. Its translation: CASSLAGNTDTQYF. The whole variable domain, filled in from reference TRBV7-6 and TRBJ2-3, reads GAGVSQSPRYKVTKRGQDVALRCDPISGHVSLYWYRQALGQGPEFLTYFNYEAQQDKSGLPNDRFSAERPEGSISTLTIQRTEQRDSAMYRCASSLAGNTDTQYFGPGTRLTVL.

This chain links TRBV4-3 with TRBJ2-2; 12 bases map to TRBD2. V was pared by 2 bases and J by 1 base, with 5 bases of the junction left unmatched. CDR3 length: 18 amino acids. CDR1 is LGHNA, CDR2 YSLEER, per germline. The CDR3 nucleotides are TGCGCCAGCAGCCAATCCGGGACTAGCGGGTTGAACACCGGGGAGCTGTTTTTT. It specifies CASSQSGTSGLNTGELFF.

The chain recombines TRBV19 with TRBJ1-2, with 7 bases lining up with TRBD1. V lost 8 bases and J lost 4; bases outside the gene matches: 7. CDR3 size: 13 residues. Germline assignment: CDR1 LNHDA and CDR2 SQIVND (reference sequence). In nucleotides, the CDR3 is TGTGCCAGTCTAGGGGGCGCCCGCTATGGCTACACCTTC. It yields the protein CASLGGARYGYTF.

J is TRBJ2-1 and V is TRBV6-7; TRBD2 agrees at 7 bases. TRBV6-7 is recorded as an ORF, its role being uncertain. There are 17 residues in the CDR3. Trimming removed 6 bases from V and 4 bases from J; junction bases left unmatched: 15. The chain's CDR3 is CASSIMIGASGYNEQFF. The CDR3 DNA reads TGTGCCAGCAGCATCATGATCGGCGCTAGCGGATACAATGAGCAGTTCTTC.

On this clone: Different DNA sequences within this sample yield the same CDR3. The rearrangement links TRBV28 to TRBJ2-7, with D perhaps TRBD2 (6 bases). Between the trimmed V and J ends, which lost 1 base and 0 bases, there was a span of 7 bases. CDR1 and CDR2 (germline): MDHEN, SYDVKM. The CDR3 covers 14 residues. CDR3: CASSLSGGSYEQYF. The CDR3 bases are TGTGCCAGCAGTTTATCCGGGGGCTCCTACGAGCAGTACTTC.

V gene TRBV19 combines with J gene TRBJ1-5, with a tentative D call TRBD1 (6 bases). CDR1 and CDR2 from the germline V gene are LNHDA and SQIVND (reference sequence). This CDR3 spans 13 amino acids. Trimming removed 6 bases at V and 5 bases at J, with 11 bases between. CDR3 residues: CASSEGVDQPQHF. The CDR3 nucleotides read TGTGCCAGTAGCGAGGGGGTGGATCAGCCCCAGCATTTT.

This clone was picked up one time. The V and J genes are TRBV27 and TRBJ2-1; the D is unclear. In germline, CDR1 is MNHEY, CDR2 SMNVEV (reference sequence). The CDR3 sequence is 12 residues long. V gave up 2 bases and J gave up 10 bases, with 9 bases separating them. This CDR3 is CASSLKGWEQFF. CDR3 coding DNA: TGTGCCAGCAGTTTAAAGGGTTGGGAGCAGTTCTTC.

Turning to this clone: This sample also contains other DNA sequences that code for the same CDR3. The chain recombines TRBV6-5 with TRBJ2-1; D might be TRBD1 (6 bases). The V end lost 6 bases, the J end lost 0 bases, and 12 bases lay between the germline ends. Per the germline V gene, CDR1 is MNHEY and CDR2 is SVGAGI. This CDR3 has 15 amino acids. In DNA, the CDR3 is TGTGCCAGCAGCTACAGGGATATCTCCTACAATGAGCAGTTCTTC. Translating gives CASSYRDISYNEQFF.

This chain joins TRBV4-1 and TRBJ2-7; 7 bases are shared with TRBD2. The ends lost 3 bases at V and 2 bases at J; junction bases unmatched: 10. CDR1 MGHRA and CDR2 YSYEKL come from the germline V gene. The CDR3 extends over 16 amino acids. This CDR3 reads CASSHKAGTTAYEQYF. The CDR3 region has the DNA TGCGCCAGCAGCCACAAAGCGGGGACCACCGCCTACGAGCAGTACTTC.

The V gene is TRBV19, the J gene TRBJ2-7; 9 positions agree with TRBD1. Germline loops: CDR1 LNHDA, CDR2 SQIVND (reference sequence). The CDR3 sequence is 17 residues long. The ends lost 5 bases at V and 3 bases at J; junction bases unmatched: 14. The CDR3 nucleotides are TGTGCCAGTAGTCCCCGATGGGAGACAGGGGGTTTCTACGAGCAGTACTTC. The encoded protein is CASSPRWETGGFYEQYF.

Remarks on this clone: Other DNA sequences in this sample translate to the same CDR3. The genes are TRBV4-3 and TRBJ2-7; 9 positions agree with TRBD2. From germline, CDR1 is LGHNA and CDR2 YSLEER. The CDR3 loop spans 16 amino acids. The V segment lost 1 base and the J segment 2 bases; nucleotides outside the gene matches: 6. CDR3 residues: CASSQVLAGGPYEQYF. CDR3 sequence (DNA): TGCGCCAGCAGCCAAGTTCTCGCGGGAGGGCCCTACGAGCAGTACTTC.

This chain uses TRBV4-3 with TRBJ1-2, with D possibly being TRBD1 (5 bases). V shed 2 bases and J shed 6 bases, with 10 bases lying between them. The CDR3 runs to 13 residues. From germline, CDR1 is LGHNA and CDR2 YSLEER. CDR3 region: CASSQFGGDGYTF. For the CDR3, the DNA is TGCGCCAGCAGCCAATTCGGGGGAGATGGCTACACCTTC.

To note about this clone: The same CDR3 arises from other DNA sequences in this sample as well. The chain is built from TRBV9 and TRBJ2-3, with a tentative D call TRBD1 (6 bases). Germline V gene lookup returns CDR1 SGDLS and CDR2 YYNGEE. The CDR3 is 14 amino acids. Trimming removed 0 bases at V and 3 bases at J, with 8 bases between. DNA for the CDR3: TGTGCCAGCAGCGTAGGGCAGGGGACAGATACGCAGTATTTT. It yields the protein CASSVGQGTDTQYF.

For the CDR3, the DNA is TGTGCTAGTGCAGTGTTAAGCTACGAGCAGTACTTC. It codes for CASAVLSYEQYF. The V and J genes are TRBV12-5 and TRBJ2-5; no firm D call. The DNA end lines up better with TRBJ2-7; the J call may be wrong. This CDR3 has 12 amino acids. Germline V lookup: CDR1 LGHNT, CDR2 FRNRAP.